Below, 11 T cell receptor beta chains from the same sample are listed, as sequenced in a study of blood T cell repertoires in COVID-19. Libraries were prepared by immunoSEQ multiplex PCR; TCRdb keeps only in-frame clonotypes and omits some of them. Of a few hundred thousand clones in the sample, about 91% were seen once. Source material: peripheral blood. Receptor source: a woman in her forties or fifties with COVID-19, enrolled during active disease.

V gene TRBV15 combines with J gene TRBJ1-1; 8 bases fit TRBD1. The germline V gene encodes CDR1 LNHNV and CDR2 YYDKDF (reference sequence). V dropped 8 bases and J dropped 0; count of bases not matched to a gene: 5. The CDR3 consists of 14 residues. Written as DNA, the CDR3 is TGTGCCACCTACGACAGGGGAGTGAACACTGAAGCTTTCTTT. Protein product: CATYDRGVNTEAFF.

The chain carries TRBV2 and TRBJ2-5; 7 bases map to TRBD1. The V gene end was trimmed by 7 bases and the J gene end by 3 bases; junction bases not matched to a gene: 8. In germline, CDR1 is SNHLY, CDR2 FYNNEI. The CDR3 contains 14 residues. CDR3 region: CASNPGQQKETQYF. The CDR3 DNA reads TGTGCCAGCAACCCGGGACAGCAGAAAGAGACCCAGTACTTC.

The sample holds one count of this clone. The rearrangement links TRBV10-3 to TRBJ1-2, with D possibly being TRBD1 (5 bases). This CDR3 has 15 amino acids. Germline V gene lookup returns CDR1 ENHRY and CDR2 SYGVKD. Between the trimmed V and J ends, which lost 8 bases and 8 bases, there was a span of 24 bases. The CDR3 bases are TGTGCCATCGTGCAGGATAGCAGGGCCCTCTTGGGCTACACCTTC. Amino acid sequence: CAIVQDSRALLGYTF.

The genes are TRBV11-3 and TRBJ1-1; weak D call: TRBD1 (5 bases). The CDR3 covers 15 residues. Germline assignment: CDR1 SGHNT and CDR2 YENEEA. Trimming cost V 5 bases and J 0 bases, with 13 bases left between them. The CDR3 loop is CASSRDSSLNTEAFF. The DNA for the CDR3 is TGTGCCAGCAGCCGTGACAGTTCCCTGAACACTGAAGCTTTCTTT.

As to this clone: It is unclear where the CDR3 begins or ends on the DNA, so no DNA is shown, and the CDR3 is as TCRdb lists it. The V gene is TRBV27, the J gene TRBJ2-3; the table gives TRBD2 as D, unverified against the DNA. From its first to its last residue, the CDR3 has 16 amino acids. Germline lookup yields CDR1 MNHEY and CDR2 SMNVEV (reference sequence). Here the CDR3 reads CASSSSTSSITDTQYF.

This chain joins TRBV3-1 (or the pseudogene TRBV3-2) and TRBJ1-1, with D uncertain. The V end was cut by 4 bases, the J end by 5 bases, with 20 bases between. This CDR3 has 16 amino acids. Germline-derived CDR1 and CDR2 are LGHDT and YNNKEL (reference sequence). CDR3 bases: TGTGCCAGCAGCCCATCCCGAACTTCCGGTTGGACTGAAGCTTTCTTT. It specifies CASSPSRTSGWTEAFF.

The gene calls are TRBV10-3 and TRBJ1-5; TRBD1 might be the D (5 bases). From germline, CDR1 is ENHRY and CDR2 SYGVKD. The germline V and J ends were trimmed by 8 bases and 5 bases, with 13 bases remaining between them. The CDR3 contains 13 residues. The CDR3 loop is CAIGGPGDQPQHF. The CDR3 DNA follows: TGTGCCATCGGAGGACCGGGGGATCAGCCCCAGCATTTT.

The table lists this clone with a count of one. The V gene is TRBV3-1 (or the pseudogene TRBV3-2), the J gene TRBJ2-1, with a weak D call TRBD2 (6 bases). The CDR3 is 18 residues long. Trimming left V 0 bases short and J 1 base short, with 16 bases between. Germline V CDR1 and CDR2: LGHDT, YNNKEL (reference sequence). The CDR3 region is CASSQDRASGRSYNEQFF. The DNA of the CDR3 is TGTGCCAGCAGCCAAGATCGGGCGAGCGGGCGATCCTACAATGAGCAGTTCTTC.

The rearrangement links TRBV6-5 to TRBJ2-5; D gene unclear. V lost 6 bases and J 1 base, leaving 12 bases between the germline ends. Germline CDR1 reads MNHEY; CDR2 reads SVGAGI. This CDR3 is built from 14 residues. In nucleotides, the CDR3 is TGTGCCAGCAGCTTCGACTGGTTCCAAGAGACCCAGTACTTC. Translated: CASSFDWFQETQYF.

The chain recombines TRBV2 with TRBJ2-7, with TRBD1 matching over 7 bases. V lost 6 bases to trimming and J lost 1 base; unmatched junction nucleotides: 15. Germline V lookup: CDR1 SNHLY, CDR2 FYNNEI. The CDR3 contains 17 residues. This CDR3 is CASRMMDRLVRSYEQYF. Written as DNA, the CDR3 is TGTGCCAGCAGGATGATGGACAGGCTGGTTCGTTCCTACGAGCAGTACTTC.

The chain has TRBV7-2 and TRBJ1-2; D gene ambiguous. CDR3 size: 14 residues. The germline V and J ends were trimmed by 4 bases and 4 bases, with 13 bases remaining between them. Germline values: CDR1 SGHTA, CDR2 FQGNSA. CDR3 nucleotide sequence: TGTGCCAGCAGCTCCCGAGCCCTATCCTATGGCTACACCTTC. Its translation: CASSSRALSYGYTF.